This T cell receptor beta chain originates from a study of T cell responses to AZD1222 COVID-19 vaccine. Study results and caveats: CD4 TCRs linked to vaccination spanned spike, dominating at 160-218 and 743-854.

Assay used: immunoSEQ multiplex PCR; TCRdb lists only in-frame clones, some missing. The sample records 75,000 to 100,000 clones, roughly 90% being singletons. V lost 2 bases, J lost 2 bases, and 7 bases lay in between. CDR1 MNHEY and CDR2 SVGAGI come from the germline V gene. The CDR3 has 14 amino acids. This clone showed up just once. Its antigen is not identified. This receptor was obtained from an adult who received the AZD1222 COVID-19 vaccine. The rearrangement links TRBV6-5 to TRBJ1-5; D is undetermined. The sequenced sample was peripheral blood, obtained 28 days after the second AZD1222 dose. CDR3 region: CASSYQQGNQPQHF. CDR3 nucleotides: TGTGCCAGCAGTTACCAGCAAGGCAATCAGCCCCAGCATTTT.